The entry that follows covers one T cell receptor beta chain sequence. A read error may produce the germline difference seen at one junction end. The source of the sample is a study of blood T cells in healthy people across ages. Per the germline V gene, CDR1 is SGHVS and CDR2 is FNYEAQ. The CDR3 has 14 residues. Using a J-beta primer mix together with a sample-barcoded 5' primer, a second PCR was run for roughly 7 to 11 cycles. TCRdb reprocessed the 5' RACE reads with MiXCR, giving one entry per CDR3 protein. This table holds some 920,000 distinct CDR3 sequences, roughly 51% found once. This chain connects TRBV7-6 to TRBJ2-7, with 9 positions matching TRBD2. Input material: blood. The TCR was taken from an older woman in good health. The CDR3 coding sequence is TGTACCAGCAGCTATAGCGGGAGACGCTACGAGCAGTACTTC. Amino acids: CTSSYSGRRYEQYF.